The 29 T cell receptor beta chains reported below all come from one sample, sequenced in a study of patients and donors after allogeneic stem cell transplantation. TCRdb independently ran MiXCR on the RT-PCR reads; one entry per CDR3 protein. Of roughly 200,000 distinct CDR3 sequences in the sample, roughly 38% were seen once. The sample consisted of blood, either unsorted or a sorted T cell fraction (not recorded which). The receptors here all came from a human donor who was either an allogeneic HSCT recipient or a stem cell or donor lymphocyte infusion donor (not recorded which). It is not recorded whose cells these are; they may come from a transplant donor.

The V gene is TRBV4-3, the J gene TRBJ2-2; D unresolved. The CDR3 extends over 14 amino acids. Trimming stripped 0 bases from V and 6 bases from J, with 8 bases between. Per the germline V gene, CDR1 is LGHNA and CDR2 is YSLEER. CDR3 in amino acids: CASSQDILSGELFF. CDR3 DNA sequence: TGCGCCAGCAGCCAAGACATCTTATCCGGGGAGCTGTTTTTT.

This chain links TRBV28 with TRBJ2-7; either TRBD1 or TRBD2 may supply D (6 bases each). CDR1 MDHEN and CDR2 SYDVKM come from the germline V gene. CDR3 length: 12 residues. The V gene lost 2 bases and the J gene lost 11 bases, with 13 bases spanning the gap. CDR3 sequence reads: CASSLGGGREYF. The DNA of the CDR3 is TGTGCCAGCAGTTTAGGAGGGGGAAGGGAGTACTTC.

The chain links TRBV24-1 to TRBJ2-3; a possible D gene is TRBD1 (5 bases). The CDR3 sequence is 17 residues long. Trimming removed 6 bases from V and 2 bases from J, with 20 bases in between. Germline V gene lookup returns CDR1 KGHDR and CDR2 SFDVKD. DNA for the CDR3: TGTGCCACCAGTCCTGGGCCCCGAGGCAGGGACACAGATACGCAGTATTTT. It yields the protein CATSPGPRGRDTDTQYF.

This clonotype was found a few times. This chain links TRBV5-1 with TRBJ1-2; possibly TRBD1 for D (6 bases). This CDR3 is built from 15 residues. Germline V gene data show CDR1 as SGHRS and CDR2 as YFSETQ. V lost 4 bases and J lost 0, with 13 bases in between. The CDR3 nucleotides are TGCGCCAGCAGCGTCGGACAGAACACTAACTATGGCTACACCTTC. Translating gives CASSVGQNTNYGYTF.

This clonotype appeared a few times. V and J are TRBV5-1 and TRBJ1-3; D is uncertain. From germline, CDR1 is SGHRS and CDR2 YFSETQ. V was pared by 4 bases and J by 0 bases, with 11 bases between. This CDR3 region has 15 residues. CDR3 bases: TGCGCCAGCAGCGCCCGCGTCGGCTCTGGAAACACCATATATTTT. It is translated as CASSARVGSGNTIYF.

This clonotype was counted a few times. The CDR3 region is CASSTELTENYGYTF. DNA for the CDR3: TGTGCCAGCAGCACGGAACTTACTGAAAACTATGGCTACACCTTC. The chain combines TRBV7-9 with TRBJ1-2; D unresolved. Trimming took off 5 bases at V and 2 bases at J, with 15 bases between the two ends. The length of the CDR3 is 15 residues. Germline V gene sequence: CDR1 SEHNR, CDR2 FQNEAQ (reference sequence).

The rearrangement uses TRBV25-1 and TRBJ2-5; D is undetermined. CDR3 length: 14 amino acids. Germline V CDR1 and CDR2: MGHDK, SYGVNS. The germline V and J ends were trimmed by 4 bases and 2 bases, with 11 bases remaining between them. This CDR3 reads CASSVLGRQETQYF. The CDR3 region has the DNA TGTGCCAGCAGTGTGTTGGGCAGACAAGAGACCCAGTACTTC.

A few counts support this clonotype. V is TRBV25-1 and J is TRBJ1-2; 10 bases align to TRBD1. This CDR3 spans 18 amino acids. Germline CDR1 reads MGHDK; CDR2 reads SYGVNS. Unmatched junction bases numbered 13, after V lost 6 bases and J lost 0 bases. For the CDR3, the DNA is TGTGCCAGCAGACCGAATCCGGGACAGGGGTATTCTAACTATGGCTACACCTTC. Its protein is CASRPNPGQGYSNYGYTF.

This clonotype was observed many times. V and J are TRBV28 and TRBJ1-5; the D is unclear. The CDR3 sequence is 11 residues long. Germline CDR1 MDHEN, CDR2 SYDVKM. The germline V and J ends were trimmed by 5 bases and 2 bases, with 1 base remaining between them. This chain's CDR3 is CASSRNQPQHF. For the CDR3, the DNA is TGTGCCAGCAGTCGCAATCAGCCCCAGCATTTT.

V is TRBV27 and J is TRBJ2-3, with TRBD2 matching 10 bases. V was pared by 6 bases and J by 0 bases, with 6 bases of the junction left unmatched. Germline assignment: CDR1 MNHEY and CDR2 SMNVEV (reference sequence). This CDR3 has 16 residues. In nucleotides, the CDR3 is TGTGCCAGCAGCACAGCGGGGGGGCGAAGCACAGATACGCAGTATTTT. It yields the protein CASSTAGGRSTDTQYF.

This rearrangement joins TRBV18 to TRBJ1-2; D is unresolved. V lost 1 base, J lost 7 bases, and 13 bases lay in between. Germline V CDR1 and CDR2: KGHSH, LQKENI. The CDR3 sequence is 14 residues long. The CDR3 loop is CASSPQGWVFGYTF. In nucleotides, the CDR3 is TGTGCCAGCTCACCACAGGGTTGGGTATTTGGCTACACCTTC.

The chain employs TRBV3-1 and TRBJ1-1, with TRBD1 matching over 11 bases. The germline V gene encodes CDR1 LGHDT and CDR2 YNNKEL (reference sequence). CDR3 length: 13 residues. The V segment lost 6 bases and the J segment 8 bases; nucleotides outside the gene matches: 5. The DNA of the CDR3 is TGTGCCAGCAGACCCGGGACAGGGGGAGAAGCTTTCTTT. Encoded protein: CASRPGTGGEAFF. The full variable domain, completed using reference TRBV3-1 and TRBJ1-1, is DTAVSQTPKYLVTQMGNDKSIKCEQNLGHDTMYWYKQDSKKFLKIMFSYNNKELIINETVPNRFSPKSPDKAHLNLHINSLELGDSAVYFCASRPGTGGEAFFGQGTRLTVV.

The genes are TRBV29-1 and TRBJ1-1; the D gene is possibly TRBD1 (6 bases). This CDR3 is built from 14 residues. V lost 3 bases, J lost 0 bases, and 11 bases lay in between. The germline CDR1 and CDR2 sequences are SQVTM and ANQGSEA. For the CDR3, the DNA is TGCAGCGTTGACGGGGGCGGGATGAACACTGAAGCTTTCTTT. Protein product: CSVDGGGMNTEAFF.

This chain joins TRBV4-1 and TRBJ1-5; D may be TRBD1 (5 bases). V was pared by 1 base and J by 7 bases, with 11 bases between. This CDR3 comprises 14 residues. Germline-derived CDR1 and CDR2 are MGHRA and YSYEKL. CDR3 nucleotides: TGCGCCAGCAGCCAAGCGCATGGGGACCAGCCCCAGCATTTT. This encodes CASSQAHGDQPQHF.

This clonotype occurred a few times. J is TRBJ1-1 and V is TRBV12-3 or TRBV12-4; TRBD1 aligns across 9 bases. With V trimmed by 5 bases and J by 0 bases, 4 bases remained unmatched. The CDR3 sequence is 15 residues long. The CDR3 sequence is CASSPNRGLNTEAFF. The DNA for the CDR3 is TGTGCCAGCAGTCCGAACAGGGGGCTGAACACTGAAGCTTTCTTT.

The chain is built from TRBV12-3 or TRBV12-4 and TRBJ1-6; D ambiguous. CDR3 length equals 14 residues. With 2 bases removed from V and 6 bases from J, the gap between germline ends came to 8 bases. The CDR3 DNA reads as TGTGCCAGCAGTTTAAACCTCCCTAATTCACCCCTCCACTTT. This codes for CASSLNLPNSPLHF.

The chain links TRBV20-1 to TRBJ1-5, with D possibly matching TRBD1 (6 bases). Germline V gene lookup returns CDR1 DFQATT and CDR2 SNEGSKA (reference sequence). V lost 2 bases to trimming and J lost 5 bases, with 16 bases between them. CDR3 size: 15 residues. DNA for the CDR3: TGCAGTGCTAGAAGGTGGAAGGGGGTTGATCAGCCCCAGCATTTT. Encoded protein: CSARRWKGVDQPQHF.

V usage is TRBV5-1 and J usage is TRBJ2-2; possibly TRBD2 for D (6 bases). The CDR3 runs to 14 residues. Trimming stripped 0 bases from V and 4 bases from J, with 7 bases between. The germline V gene encodes CDR1 SGHRS and CDR2 YFSETQ. DNA of the CDR3: TGCGCCAGCAGCTTGGGGGACTCCACCGGGGAGCTGTTTTTT. Its translation is CASSLGDSTGELFF.

The gene calls are TRBV6-6 and TRBJ1-1; TRBD1 matches at 8 bases. CDR1 MNHNY and CDR2 SVGAGI come from the germline V gene (reference sequence). The V gene end was trimmed by 2 bases and the J gene end by 8 bases; junction bases not matched to a gene: 7. The CDR3 consists of 14 residues. Written as DNA, the CDR3 is TGTGCCAGCAGTTACGGCGCAGGGGGCGGGGAAGCTTTCTTT. This encodes CASSYGAGGGEAFF.

This chain uses TRBV28 with TRBJ2-2, with D unresolved. The germline CDR1 and CDR2 sequences are MDHEN and SYDVKM. The V and J ends lost 7 bases and 4 bases respectively, with 19 bases between them. This CDR3 has 16 amino acids. CDR3 amino acids: CASNEIQPDGTGELFF. Here the CDR3 DNA reads TGTGCCAGCAACGAGATTCAGCCGGATGGCACCGGGGAGCTGTTTTTT.

The V and J genes are TRBV12-3 or TRBV12-4 and TRBJ2-7; possibly TRBD1 for D (5 bases). The CDR3 totals 15 residues. V lost 3 bases and J lost 0, with 12 bases in between. The DNA of the CDR3 is TGTGCCAGCAGTTTCAGGGCACTGAGCTCCTACGAGCAGTACTTC. It is translated as CASSFRALSSYEQYF.

This sequence joins TRBV11-3 and TRBJ2-5, with D possibly being TRBD1 or TRBD2 (5 bases each). CDR3 length: 13 amino acids. Germline values: CDR1 SGHNT, CDR2 YENEEA. The ends were cut back, 4 bases at V and 7 bases at J, with 13 bases in the middle. This chain's CDR3 is CASSSTTRGTQYF. Written as DNA, the CDR3 is TGTGCCAGCAGCTCCACAACTAGGGGGACCCAGTACTTC.

This clonotype was seen only a few times. The rearrangement links TRBV10-3 to TRBJ2-3, with a weak D call TRBD2 (5 bases). V gave up 7 bases and J gave up 5 bases, with 10 bases separating them. This CDR3 region has 12 residues. Germline CDR1 is ENHRY and CDR2 is SYGVKD. The DNA for the CDR3 is TGTGCCATCACGGGATTCGGAGATACGCAGTATTTT. It codes for CAITGFGDTQYF.

This clonotype was observed a handful of times. The chain combines TRBV5-5 with TRBJ1-5; D might be TRBD1 (5 bases). Trimming removed 4 bases from V and 9 bases from J, with 20 bases in between. Germline loops: CDR1 SGHKS, CDR2 YYEKEE (reference sequence). This CDR3 is built from 15 residues. CDR3 in DNA: TGTGCCAGCAGCACCCGGACCGGGCTGGGGGGGCCCCAGCATTTT. Protein product: CASSTRTGLGGPQHF.

V and J are TRBV9 and TRBJ2-3; no clear D. This CDR3 contains 13 residues. Germline loops: CDR1 SGDLS, CDR2 YYNGEE. The V and J ends lost 0 bases and 6 bases respectively, with 8 bases between them. CDR3 loop: CASSVAPADTQYF. The DNA of the CDR3 is TGTGCCAGCAGCGTAGCCCCGGCGGATACGCAGTATTTT.

This clonotype was detected many times. V usage is TRBV4-1 and J usage is TRBJ1-1; TRBD1 might be the D (5 bases). CDR1 is MGHRA and CDR2 is YSYEKL in the germline V gene. V was cut by 3 bases and J by 6 bases, with 20 bases left in between. There are 16 residues in the CDR3. The CDR3 protein is CASSHPGRGRDPEAFF. CDR3 nucleotide sequence: TGCGCCAGCAGCCATCCGGGACGGGGTAGGGACCCTGAAGCTTTCTTT.

The chain combines TRBV15 with TRBJ2-5; D is ambiguous. This CDR3 is 14 amino acids long. Germline lookup yields CDR1 LNHNV and CDR2 YYDKDF (reference sequence). Trimming pared 1 base from V and 3 bases from J, leaving 9 bases between. The CDR3: CATSRVMVEETQYF. The CDR3 nucleotides read TGTGCCACCAGCAGAGTGATGGTCGAAGAGACCCAGTACTTC. Combining the CDR3 with reference TRBV15 and TRBJ2-5 gives the whole variable domain DAMVIQNPRYQVTQFGKPVTLSCSQTLNHNVMYWYQQKSSQAPKLLFHYYDKDFNNEADTPDNFQSRRPNTSFCFLDIRSPGLGDTAMYLCATSRVMVEETQYFGPGTRLLVL.

This clonotype came up a few times. The chain links TRBV4-2 to TRBJ1-1; 9 nucleotides match TRBD1. Germline V gene lookup returns CDR1 LGHNA and CDR2 YNFKEQ. The CDR3 extends over 17 amino acids. Trimming took 2 bases from V and 0 from J; bases not matched to a gene: 7. CDR3 DNA: TGTGCCAGCAGCCAACGGGGGACAGGGTCTTTGAACACTGAAGCTTTCTTT. Protein: CASSQRGTGSLNTEAFF.

A few counts support this clonotype. The rearrangement joins TRBV20-1 to TRBJ2-7, with D unclear. The CDR3 loop spans 14 amino acids. Trimming stripped 0 bases from V and 3 bases from J, with 12 bases between. Germline-derived CDR1 and CDR2 are DFQATT and SNEGSKA (reference sequence). The CDR3 here is CSARDLTFGYEQYF. For the CDR3, the DNA is TGCAGTGCTAGAGATCTTACTTTTGGCTACGAGCAGTACTTC.